One and the same sample provided the 32 T cell receptor beta chains below, sequenced in a study of chemoradiotherapy in HPV16-positive cancers (dated 2022 in TCRdb). The library was made by the immunoSEQ multiplex PCR assay. This is the immuneACCESS table as TCRdb keeps it, with only in-frame sequences that have V and J called. A part of the clones is gone; compared with another copy, unresolved V genes explain less than half, and the rest is unexplained. For this sample there are 4,000 to 5,000 clones; roughly 79% appear just once. 4.5% to 6% of the sample comes from the top ten. The sequenced sample was tumor tissue, obtained from a patient who underwent chemoradiotherapy. These receptors all come from a human donor with HPV-associated anogenital cancer.

The rearrangement uses TRBV20-1 and TRBJ2-7; unclear D gene. Germline lookup yields CDR1 DFQATT and CDR2 SNEGSKA (reference sequence). CDR3 length: 11 amino acids. V shed 5 bases and J shed 5 bases, with 10 bases lying between them. DNA of the CDR3: TGCAGTGCTTTGATAAACGACGAGCAGTACTTC. The encoded protein is CSALINDEQYF.

The chain joins TRBV14 to TRBJ1-4; D is possibly TRBD1 (6 bases). The V end was cut by 4 bases, the J end by 8 bases, with 14 bases between. The CDR3 totals 14 residues. Germline V CDR1 and CDR2: SGHDN, FVKESK. DNA of the CDR3: TGTGCCAGCAGCCGAAACAGGGTAGGGGAAAAACTGTTTTTT. It is translated as CASSRNRVGEKLFF.

The gene calls are TRBV2 and TRBJ2-7; TRBD1 matches at 7 bases. Germline loops: CDR1 SNHLY, CDR2 FYNNEI. This CDR3 is 13 amino acids long. J lost 3 bases, V lost 8 bases, and 7 bases had no gene match. The CDR3 DNA sequence: TGTGCCAGCTCTGGGCAGGGGGTCTACGAGCAGTACTTC. It is translated as CASSGQGVYEQYF.

This clone counts as large. This CDR3 is CASSSPEGLLGTQYF. CDR3 coding DNA: TGTGCCAGCAGTTCGCCAGAAGGGCTTTTGGGGACCCAGTACTTC. The rearrangement uses TRBV28 and TRBJ2-5; D not certain. Trimming pared 4 bases from V and 7 bases from J, leaving 19 bases between. CDR3 length: 15 amino acids. From germline, CDR1 is MDHEN and CDR2 SYDVKM.

The chain employs TRBV28 and TRBJ1-3; possibly TRBD1 for D (6 bases). The CDR3 totals 15 residues. The V end was cut by 6 bases, the J end by 3 bases, with 15 bases between. Germline V lookup: CDR1 MDHEN, CDR2 SYDVKM. The CDR3 region is CASSQGSSYGNTIYF. The CDR3 DNA reads TGTGCCAGCAGCCAGGGGTCCTCATATGGAAACACCATATATTTT.

The count of this clone is one. This chain uses TRBV5-6 with TRBJ1-1, with D unresolved. Germline CDR1 and CDR2: SGHDT and YYEEEE. The CDR3 has 13 amino acids. Trimming stripped 0 bases from V and 0 bases from J, with 3 bases between. The CDR3 nucleotides are TGTGCCAGCAGCTTGGTGGTGAACACTGAAGCTTTCTTT. Translation gives CASSLVVNTEAFF.

The chain has TRBV7-3 and TRBJ2-1; no definite D call. CDR3 length: 14 residues. Trimming took off 6 bases at V and 4 bases at J, with 13 bases between the two ends. Germline CDR1 SGHTA, CDR2 FQGTGA. CDR3 residues: CASRKSTVYNEQFF. Here the CDR3 DNA reads TGTGCCAGCAGAAAATCCACGGTATACAATGAGCAGTTCTTC.

The gene calls are TRBV21-1 and TRBJ1-2; the table's D call of TRBD1 was not tested on the DNA. TRBV21-1 is listed as a pseudogene. The CDR3 extends over 14 amino acids. CDR3 nucleotide sequence: TGTGCCATTTCACAGGGGGCCGCCAGCTATGGCTACACCTTC. Its translation: CAISQGAASYGYTF.

Regarding this clone: The sample has other DNA sequences that encode this CDR3 too. The chain couples TRBV6-6 to TRBJ2-2; no definite D call. Per germline, CDR1 MNHNY and CDR2 SVGAGI (reference sequence). Trimming stripped 1 base from V and 3 bases from J, with 6 bases between. This CDR3 comprises 14 residues. CDR3 DNA sequence: TGTGCCAGCAGTTACTTACGGGACACCGGGGAGCTGTTTTTT. It encodes CASSYLRDTGELFF.

J is TRBJ2-1 and V is TRBV7-6, with D perhaps being TRBD1 or TRBD2 (5 bases each). The CDR3 totals 17 residues. Germline CDR1 reads SGHVS; CDR2 reads FNYEAQ. Trimming stripped 1 base from V and 0 bases from J, with 13 bases between. The CDR3 here is CASSLGYGDLSYNEQFF. The CDR3 bases are TGTGCCAGCAGCTTAGGGTATGGGGACCTCTCCTACAATGAGCAGTTCTTC.

This chain connects TRBV5-6 to TRBJ2-1, with 7 positions matching TRBD2. Looked up from germline, CDR1 is SGHDT and CDR2 is YYEEEE. This CDR3 is 15 amino acids long. After removal of 5 bases from V and 2 bases from J, the junction contained 7 bases not matched to a gene. The CDR3, as DNA: TGTGCCAGCAGACTAGGACTAGAGCCCTACAATGAGCAGTTCTTC. Translating it yields CASRLGLEPYNEQFF. The variable domain in full, with the rest retrieved from reference TRBV5-6 and TRBJ2-1, is DAGVTQSPTHLIKTRGQQVTLRCSPKSGHDTVSWYQQALGQGPQFIFQYYEEEERQRGNFPDRFSGHQFPNYSSELNVNALLLGDSALYLCASRLGLEPYNEQFFGPGTRLTVL.

The rearrangement links TRBV5-4 to TRBJ2-2; no firm D call. This CDR3 is 14 amino acids long. The V gene lost 5 bases and the J gene lost 4 bases, with 12 bases spanning the gap. CDR1 and CDR2 (germline): SGHNT, YYREEE (reference sequence). In DNA, the CDR3 is TGTGCCAGCAGTCAGATGACAAGCACCGGGGAGCTGTTTTTT. Translating gives CASSQMTSTGELFF.

This clone was observed a single time. The chain couples TRBV6-1 to TRBJ1-4; no reliable D call. Germline values: CDR1 MNHNS, CDR2 SASEGT. Trimming removed 2 bases from V and 6 bases from J, with 10 bases in between. The length of the CDR3 is 14 residues. The CDR3: CASSERGRYEKLFF. DNA of the CDR3: TGTGCCAGCAGTGAAAGAGGGCGCTATGAAAAACTGTTTTTT.

V usage is TRBV7-2 and J usage is TRBJ1-4; D is unresolved. This CDR3 contains 15 residues. CDR1 SGHTA and CDR2 FQGNSA come from the germline V gene. V lost 1 base and J lost 8, with 14 bases in between. In DNA form, the CDR3 reads TGTGCCAGCAGCTTAGGACCCGGTATGGCGGAAAAACTGTTTTTT. It codes for CASSLGPGMAEKLFF.

The chain couples TRBV19 to TRBJ2-5, with 12 bases that match TRBD1. This CDR3 contains 17 residues. Germline V gene data show CDR1 as LNHDA and CDR2 as SQIVND (reference sequence). J lost 4 bases, V lost 4 bases, and 10 bases had no gene match. CDR3 in amino acids: CASSTPGQGARRETQYF. The DNA for the CDR3 is TGTGCCAGTAGTACTCCGGGACAGGGGGCGCGTCGAGAGACCCAGTACTTC.

The chain recombines TRBV12-5 with TRBJ2-1; 8 bases are shared with TRBD1. This CDR3 is built from 16 residues. The J segment lost 1 base and the V segment lost 6 bases, leaving 8 bases of the junction unmatched. Germline CDR1 and CDR2: LGHNT and FRNRAP. The CDR3 coding sequence is TGTGCTAGTGGCCCAGAGGGACAGGCATCCTACAATGAGCAGTTCTTC. Its translation is CASGPEGQASYNEQFF. Variable domain in full (rest from reference TRBV12-5 and TRBJ2-1): DARVTQTPRHKVTEMGQEVTMRCQPILGHNTVFWYRQTMMQGLELLAYFRNRAPLDDSGMPKDRFSAEMPDATLATLKIQPSEPRDSAVYFCASGPEGQASYNEQFFGPGTRLTVL.

The count of this clone is one. The rearrangement joins TRBV11-1 to TRBJ1-5; weak D call: TRBD1 (5 bases). Germline assignment: CDR1 SGHAT and CDR2 FQDESV (reference sequence). V was cut by 5 bases and J by 5 bases, with 10 bases left in between. This CDR3 spans 13 amino acids. This CDR3 reads CASSRTTDQPQHF. CDR3 coding DNA: TGTGCCAGCAGCCGGACAACTGATCAGCCCCAGCATTTT.

This chain connects TRBV7-2 to TRBJ2-3, with 11 positions matching TRBD2. The V gene end was trimmed by 1 base and the J gene end by 2 bases; junction bases not matched to a gene: 5. The CDR3 totals 17 residues. Germline CDR1 reads SGHTA; CDR2 reads FQGNSA. CDR3 residues: CASSLVVAGGTTDTQYF. In DNA, the CDR3 is TGTGCCAGCAGCTTAGTGGTAGCGGGGGGGACCACAGATACGCAGTATTTT.

The V and J genes are TRBV4-2 and TRBJ2-7, with D uncertain. This CDR3 is 15 amino acids long. CDR1 is LGHNA, CDR2 YNFKEQ, per germline. V dropped 3 bases and J dropped 5 bases, with 17 bases sitting between them. In nucleotides, the CDR3 is TGTGCCAGCAGCCACGGCGACTCAAGTATCCACGAGCAGTACTTC. Translation gives CASSHGDSSIHEQYF.

The rearrangement uses TRBV28 and TRBJ1-2; D is unresolved. CDR3 length: 12 residues. The ends were cut back, 6 bases at V and 3 bases at J, with 8 bases in the middle. The germline V gene has CDR1 MDHEN and CDR2 SYDVKM. In nucleotides, the CDR3 is TGTGCCAGCAGCGGTCCCGACTATGGCTACACCTTC. Its translation is CASSGPDYGYTF.

This chain links TRBV11-3 with TRBJ2-1; 7 nucleotides align to TRBD1. CDR1 SGHNT and CDR2 YENEEA come from the germline V gene. The CDR3 consists of 15 residues. With V trimmed by 2 bases and J by 3 bases, 4 bases remained unmatched. The CDR3 protein is CASSLRTGIYNEQFF. The CDR3 nucleotides are TGTGCCAGCAGCTTAAGGACAGGTATCTACAATGAGCAGTTCTTC.

The chain carries TRBV11-2 and TRBJ1-2; D possibly corresponds to TRBD1 (5 bases). V was clipped by 1 base and J by 7 bases, with 22 bases between them. This CDR3 contains 17 residues. The germline V gene has CDR1 SGHAT and CDR2 FQNNGV. CDR3 DNA sequence: TGTGCCAGCAGCTTAGCCCAGAGTGTGGTGGGGGGGTCTGGCTACACCTTC. Translating gives CASSLAQSVVGGSGYTF. The whole variable domain, filled in from reference TRBV11-2 and TRBJ1-2, reads EAGVAQSPRYKIIEKRQSVAFWCNPISGHATLYWYQQILGQGPKLLIQFQNNGVVDDSQLPKDRFSAERLKGVDSTLKIQPAKLEDSAVYLCASSLAQSVVGGSGYTFGSGTRLTVV.

The chain uses TRBV5-4 and TRBJ2-3; 8 bases map to TRBD2. J was trimmed by 4 bases and V by 0 bases; bases with no gene match: 7. CDR3 length equals 16 residues. Per the germline V gene, CDR1 is SGHNT and CDR2 is YYREEE (reference sequence). The CDR3 DNA reads TGTGCCAGCAGCTTGGCCGGGAGGGGGGGAGCAGATACGCAGTATTTT. Protein sequence: CASSLAGRGGADTQYF.

The V and J genes are TRBV5-4 and TRBJ2-3; 7 bases are a match to TRBD1. Germline CDR1 SGHNT, CDR2 YYREEE (reference sequence). This CDR3 is 15 amino acids long. V lost 2 bases, J lost 5 bases, and 8 bases stayed unmatched. The CDR3 loop reads CASSFPGQVIDTQYF. CDR3 nucleotide sequence: TGTGCCAGCAGCTTCCCCGGACAGGTTATAGATACGCAGTATTTT.

The J gene is TRBJ2-3, the V gene TRBV5-1; D is uncertain. Germline V lookup: CDR1 SGHRS, CDR2 YFSETQ. V was shortened by 5 bases and J by 2 bases, with 6 bases between the two germline ends. This CDR3 comprises 12 residues. The CDR3 DNA reads TGCGCCAGCAGACAGAACACAGATACGCAGTATTTT. The encoded protein is CASRQNTDTQYF.

The V call is TRBV6-5, the J call TRBJ2-7; either TRBD1 or TRBD2 may supply D (6 bases each). V gave up 6 bases and J gave up 3 bases, with 18 bases separating them. The CDR3 runs to 15 residues. The germline gives CDR1 MNHEY, CDR2 SVGAGI. In DNA form, the CDR3 reads TGTGCCAGCAGGCGAGCCGCGGGACAAAACTACGAGCAGTACTTC. This encodes CASRRAAGQNYEQYF.

This chain uses TRBV7-9 with TRBJ2-2, with D perhaps matching TRBD2 (7 bases). This CDR3 comprises 17 residues. Germline V gives CDR1 SEHNR, CDR2 FQNEAQ (reference sequence). V gave up 5 bases and J gave up 4 bases, with 20 bases separating them. The CDR3 loop is CASSPERGGFFTGELFF. DNA of the CDR3: TGTGCCAGCAGCCCAGAGAGGGGGGGGTTCTTCACCGGGGAGCTGTTTTTT.

The chain carries TRBV2 and TRBJ1-4; D is ambiguous. CDR3 size: 14 residues. The germline V gene encodes CDR1 SNHLY and CDR2 FYNNEI. V shed 6 bases and J shed 0 bases, with 8 bases lying between them. This CDR3 reads CASSMTTTNEKLFF. CDR3 DNA: TGTGCCAGCAGCATGACAACAACTAATGAAAAACTGTTTTTT.

The chain combines TRBV7-3 with TRBJ2-3, with D perhaps TRBD2 (6 bases). Germline loops: CDR1 SGHTA, CDR2 FQGTGA. CDR3 length: 14 amino acids. V lost 5 bases and J 0 bases, leaving 9 bases between the germline ends. CDR3 amino acids: CASSTLASTDTQYF. In DNA form, the CDR3 reads TGTGCCAGCAGCACACTAGCTAGCACAGATACGCAGTATTTT.

V is TRBV6-5 and J is TRBJ2-5; perhaps TRBD2 as D (6 bases). The germline V and J ends were trimmed by 6 bases and 4 bases, with 18 bases remaining between them. Germline loops: CDR1 MNHEY, CDR2 SVGAGI. This CDR3 is 15 amino acids long. CDR3 residues: CASRLLEGLGETQYF. The CDR3 nucleotides are TGTGCCAGCAGGTTACTGGAGGGACTCGGAGAGACCCAGTACTTC.

The chain carries TRBV19 and TRBJ1-1; no clear D. Germline lookup yields CDR1 LNHDA and CDR2 SQIVND (reference sequence). The germline V and J ends were trimmed by 3 bases and 11 bases, with 13 bases remaining between them. CDR3 length: 12 amino acids. The CDR3, as DNA: TGTGCCAGTAGTATTACGGGAGGTGGTGCTTTCTTT. It specifies CASSITGGGAFF.

The chain has TRBV29-1 and TRBJ1-1, with D maybe TRBD1 (6 bases). V lost 1 base and J lost 10, with 19 bases in between. Looked up from germline, CDR1 is SQVTM and CDR2 is ANQGSEA. The CDR3 covers 14 residues. The CDR3 region is CSVEGAAGEGGAFF. The CDR3 DNA is TGCAGCGTTGAAGGGGCGGCAGGGGAAGGGGGAGCTTTCTTT.